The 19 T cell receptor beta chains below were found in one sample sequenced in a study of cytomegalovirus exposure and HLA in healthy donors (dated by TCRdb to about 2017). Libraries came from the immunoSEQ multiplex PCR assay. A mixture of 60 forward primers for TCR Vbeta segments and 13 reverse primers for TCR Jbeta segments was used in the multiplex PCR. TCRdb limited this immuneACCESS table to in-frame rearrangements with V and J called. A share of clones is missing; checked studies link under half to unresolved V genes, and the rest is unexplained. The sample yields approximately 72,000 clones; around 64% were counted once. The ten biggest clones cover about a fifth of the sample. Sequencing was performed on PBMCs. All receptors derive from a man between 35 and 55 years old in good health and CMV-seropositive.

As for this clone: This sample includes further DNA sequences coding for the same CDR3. The CDR3 loop reads CASSFLPGRSNQPQHF. The CDR3 coding sequence is TGTGCCAGCAGTTTCTTGCCCGGCAGGTCCAATCAGCCCCAGCATTTT. The rearrangement uses TRBV28 and TRBJ1-5; D gene uncertain. Trimming took off 3 bases at V and 3 bases at J, with 15 bases between the two ends. Looked up from germline, CDR1 is MDHEN and CDR2 is SYDVKM. This CDR3 contains 16 residues. The variable domain in full, with the rest retrieved from reference TRBV28 and TRBJ1-5, is DVKVTQSSRYLVKRTGEKVFLECVQDMDHENMFWYRQDPGLGLRLIYFSYDVKMKEKGDIPEGYSVSREKKERFSLILESASTNQTSMYLCASSFLPGRSNQPQHFGDGTRLSIL.

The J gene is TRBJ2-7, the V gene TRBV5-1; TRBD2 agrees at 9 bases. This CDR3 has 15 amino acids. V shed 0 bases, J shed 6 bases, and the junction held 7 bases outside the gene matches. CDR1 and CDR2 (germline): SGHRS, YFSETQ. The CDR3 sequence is CASSLVAGGPPEQYF. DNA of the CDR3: TGCGCCAGCAGCTTGGTGGCGGGGGGGCCACCCGAGCAGTACTTC.

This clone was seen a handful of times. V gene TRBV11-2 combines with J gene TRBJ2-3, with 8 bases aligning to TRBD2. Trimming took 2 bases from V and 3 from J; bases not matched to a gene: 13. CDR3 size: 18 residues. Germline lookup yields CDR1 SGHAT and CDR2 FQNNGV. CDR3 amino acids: CASSLWGRTSGLTDTQYF. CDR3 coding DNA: TGTGCCAGCAGCTTATGGGGTAGAACTAGCGGATTAACAGATACGCAGTATTTT.

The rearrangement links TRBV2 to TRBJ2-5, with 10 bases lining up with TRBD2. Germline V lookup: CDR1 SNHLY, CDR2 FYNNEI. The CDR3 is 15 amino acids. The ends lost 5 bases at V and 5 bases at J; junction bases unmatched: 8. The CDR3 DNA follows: TGTGCCAGCAGTCGTTCTAGCGGGGGATGGGAGACCCAGTACTTC. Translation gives CASSRSSGGWETQYF.

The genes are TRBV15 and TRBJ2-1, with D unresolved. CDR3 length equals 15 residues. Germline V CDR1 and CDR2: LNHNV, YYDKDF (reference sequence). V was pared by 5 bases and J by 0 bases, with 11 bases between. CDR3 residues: CATSLKISSYNEQFF. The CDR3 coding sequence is TGTGCCACCAGCCTGAAGATCAGCTCCTACAATGAGCAGTTCTTC.

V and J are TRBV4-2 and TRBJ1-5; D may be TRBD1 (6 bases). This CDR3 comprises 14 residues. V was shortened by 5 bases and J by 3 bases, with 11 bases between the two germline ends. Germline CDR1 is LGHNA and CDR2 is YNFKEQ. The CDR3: CASSIDRINQPQHF. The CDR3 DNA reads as TGTGCCAGCAGCATAGACAGGATCAATCAGCCCCAGCATTTT.

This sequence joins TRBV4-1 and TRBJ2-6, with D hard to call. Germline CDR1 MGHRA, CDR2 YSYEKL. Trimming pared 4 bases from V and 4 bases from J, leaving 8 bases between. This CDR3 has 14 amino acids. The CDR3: CASSPVLGANVLTF. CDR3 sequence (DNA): TGCGCCAGCAGCCCCGTTCTGGGGGCCAACGTCCTGACTTTC.

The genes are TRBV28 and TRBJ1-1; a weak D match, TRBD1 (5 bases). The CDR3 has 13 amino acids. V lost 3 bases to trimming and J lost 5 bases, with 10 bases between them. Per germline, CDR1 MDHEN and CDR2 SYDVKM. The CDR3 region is CASSLLGGTEAFF. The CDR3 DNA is TGTGCCAGCAGTTTGTTGGGGGGGACTGAAGCTTTCTTT.

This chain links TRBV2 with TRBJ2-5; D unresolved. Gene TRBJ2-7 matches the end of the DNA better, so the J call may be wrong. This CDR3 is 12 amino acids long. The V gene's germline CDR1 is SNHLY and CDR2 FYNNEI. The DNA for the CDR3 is TGTGCCAGCAAGCAGGCTCAAAACGAGCAGTACTTC. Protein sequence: CASKQAQNEQYF.

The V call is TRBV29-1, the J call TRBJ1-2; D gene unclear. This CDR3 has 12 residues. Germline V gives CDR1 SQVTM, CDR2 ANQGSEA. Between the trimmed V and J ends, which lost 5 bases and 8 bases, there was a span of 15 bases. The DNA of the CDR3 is TGCAGCGTTCCTCTCGGAGGCGGGGGCTACACCTTC. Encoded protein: CSVPLGGGGYTF.

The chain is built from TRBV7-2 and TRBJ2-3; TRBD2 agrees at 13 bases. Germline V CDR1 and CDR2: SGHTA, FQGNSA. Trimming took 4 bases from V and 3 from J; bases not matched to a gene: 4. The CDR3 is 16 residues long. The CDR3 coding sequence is TGTGCCAGCAGCTCAGAGGGACTAGCGGGGACAGATACGCAGTATTTT. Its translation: CASSSEGLAGTDTQYF. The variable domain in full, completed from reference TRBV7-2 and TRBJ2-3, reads GAGVSQSPSNKVTEKGKDVELRCDPISGHTALYWYRQSLGQGLEFLIYFQGNSAPDKSGLPSDRFSAERTGGSVSTLTIQRTQQEDSAVYLCASSSEGLAGTDTQYFGPGTRLTVL.

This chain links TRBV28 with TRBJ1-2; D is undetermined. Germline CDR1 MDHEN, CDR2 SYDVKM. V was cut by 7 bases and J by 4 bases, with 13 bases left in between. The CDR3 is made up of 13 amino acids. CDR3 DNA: TGTGCCAGCACATCGGAGGTGTCCTATGGCTACACCTTC. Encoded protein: CASTSEVSYGYTF.

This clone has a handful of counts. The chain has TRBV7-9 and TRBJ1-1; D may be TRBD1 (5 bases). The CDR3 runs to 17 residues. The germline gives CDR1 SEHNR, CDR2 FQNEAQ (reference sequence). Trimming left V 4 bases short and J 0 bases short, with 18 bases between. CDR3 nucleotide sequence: TGTGCCAGCAGCTACGTTTGGGGCAGACAGCTGAACACTGAAGCTTTCTTT. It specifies CASSYVWGRQLNTEAFF.

CDR3 nucleotides: TGTGCCAGCAGTGAAATTGGAGCATTCGAGCAGTACTTC. Translation gives CASSEIGAFEQYF. V usage is TRBV25-1 and J usage is TRBJ2-7; no clear D gene. This CDR3 spans 13 amino acids. Germline CDR1 MGHDK, CDR2 SYGVNS. V gave up 2 bases and J gave up 6 bases, with 11 bases separating them.

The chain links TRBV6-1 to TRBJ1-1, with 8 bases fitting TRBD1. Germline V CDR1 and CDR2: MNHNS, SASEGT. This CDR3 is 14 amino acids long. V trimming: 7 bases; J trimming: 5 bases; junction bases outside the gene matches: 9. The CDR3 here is CASTGQGGGTEAFF. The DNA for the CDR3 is TGTGCCAGCACCGGACAGGGTGGAGGAACTGAAGCTTTCTTT.

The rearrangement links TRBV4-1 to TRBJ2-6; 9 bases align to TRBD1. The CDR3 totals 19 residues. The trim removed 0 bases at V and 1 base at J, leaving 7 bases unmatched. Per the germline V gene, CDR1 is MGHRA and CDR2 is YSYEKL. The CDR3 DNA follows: TGCGCCAGCAGCCAAGATAGGGGACAGGGTTTTTCTGGGGCCAACGTCCTGACTTTC. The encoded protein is CASSQDRGQGFSGANVLTF.

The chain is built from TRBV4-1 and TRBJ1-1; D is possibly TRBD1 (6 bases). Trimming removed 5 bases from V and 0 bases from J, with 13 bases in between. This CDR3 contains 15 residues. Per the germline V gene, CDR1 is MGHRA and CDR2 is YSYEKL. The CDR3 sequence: CASSAPQGMNTEAFF. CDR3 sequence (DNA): TGCGCCAGCAGCGCCCCTCAGGGGATGAACACTGAAGCTTTCTTT.

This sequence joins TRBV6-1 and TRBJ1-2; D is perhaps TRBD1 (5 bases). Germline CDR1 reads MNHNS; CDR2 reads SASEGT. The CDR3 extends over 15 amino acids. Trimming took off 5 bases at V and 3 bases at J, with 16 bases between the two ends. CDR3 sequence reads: CASSWRTGDHYGYTF. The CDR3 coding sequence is TGTGCCAGCAGTTGGCGGACGGGGGACCACTATGGCTACACCTTC.

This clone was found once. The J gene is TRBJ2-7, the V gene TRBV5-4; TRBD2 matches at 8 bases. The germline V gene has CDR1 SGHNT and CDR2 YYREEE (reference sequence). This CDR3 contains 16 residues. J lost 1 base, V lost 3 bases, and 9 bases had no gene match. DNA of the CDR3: TGTGCCAGCAGCTCCCAGGCGGCTAGCGGGTCCTACGAGCAGTACTTC. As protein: CASSSQAASGSYEQYF. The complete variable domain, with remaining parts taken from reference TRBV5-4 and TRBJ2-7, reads ETGVTQSPTHLIKTRGQQVTLRCSSQSGHNTVSWYQQALGQGPQFIFQYYREEENGRGNFPPRFSGLQFPNYSSELNVNALELDDSALYLCASSSQAASGSYEQYFGPGTRLTVT.